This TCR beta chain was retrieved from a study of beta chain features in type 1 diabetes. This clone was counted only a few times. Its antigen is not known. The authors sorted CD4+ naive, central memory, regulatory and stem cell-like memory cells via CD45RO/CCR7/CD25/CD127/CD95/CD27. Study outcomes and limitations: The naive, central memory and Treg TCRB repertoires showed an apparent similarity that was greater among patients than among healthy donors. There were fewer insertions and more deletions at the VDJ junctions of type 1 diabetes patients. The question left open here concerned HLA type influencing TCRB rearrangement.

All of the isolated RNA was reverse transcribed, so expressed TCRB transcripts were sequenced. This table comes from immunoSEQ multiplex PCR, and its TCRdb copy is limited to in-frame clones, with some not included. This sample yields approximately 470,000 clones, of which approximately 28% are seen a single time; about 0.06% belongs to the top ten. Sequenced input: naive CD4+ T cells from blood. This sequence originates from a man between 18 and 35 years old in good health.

The CDR3 bases are TGTGCCAGCAGCTTGGGTCATGCCTACAATGAGCAGTTCTTC. This translates into CASSLGHAYNEQFF. The V and J genes are TRBV7-3 and TRBJ2-1; D is undetermined. V gave up 3 bases and J gave up 2 bases, with 8 bases separating them. CDR1 is SGHTA and CDR2 is FQGTGA in the germline V gene. This CDR3 region has 14 residues.